A selection of T cell receptor beta chains follows, all from one sample in a study of T cells in Graves' hyperthyroidism and ophthalmopathy. A single record per CDR3 protein comes from TCRdb applying MiXCR to the multiplex PCR reads. In the table there are about 300,000 distinct CDR3 sequences, roughly 18% of which are singletons. The sequenced material came from blood. The source is a man between 50 and 59 years old with Graves' ophthalmopathy. The CDR3 runs from the conserved cysteine through the conserved F or W. The order of the fields is D gene, V gene, clone size, J gene, CDR3 DNA, CDR3 protein. The D gene is left open where the match is weak. Clone size is given for some rows only: seen once, a few or many times, or a class if the clone is expanded.

>NA|TRBV6-1|many|TRBJ2-7
TGTGCCAGCAGTCTCCAACCCTCTCGCTCCTACGAGCAGTACTTC
CASSLQPSRSYEQYF
>TRBD1|TRBV28|few|TRBJ1-4
TGTGCCAGCAGCACCCCGGGACAGGGGACGAGGAAACTGTTTTTT
CASSTPGQGTRKLFF
>NA|TRBV5-1|few|TRBJ2-1
TGCGCCAGCAGCTTGGGGGGGCTCAACTACAATGAGCAGTTCTTC
CASSLGGLNYNEQFF
>TRBD1|TRBV28|many|TRBJ1-3
TGTGCCAGCAGTCCGGGACAGCGCTCTGGAAACACCATATATTTT
CASSPGQRSGNTIYF
>NA|TRBV7-9|NA|TRBJ1-1
TGTGCCAGCAGCTCTTCAGGGGCTGAAGCTTTCTTT
CASSSSGAEAFF
>NA|TRBV6-5|few|TRBJ1-5
TGTGCCAGCAGTTACTCACAGGGCTTGGGTCAGCCCCAGCATTTT
CASSYSQGLGQPQHF
>TRBD1|TRBV9|NA|TRBJ2-3
TGTGCCAGCAGCGACCCTCGGGACAGGGGCACAGATACGCAGTATTTT
CASSDPRDRGTDTQYF
>TRBD1|TRBV12-3/TRBV12-4|many|TRBJ1-5
TGTGCCAGCAGACGGACAGGTCTCAATCAGCCCCAGCATTTT
CASRRTGLNQPQHF
>NA|TRBV5-1|few|TRBJ1-2
TGCGCCAGCAGCTTGGCCGCCGTAGCGCGCGGTAACTATGGCTACACCTTC
CASSLAAVARGNYGYTF
>TRBD1|TRBV12-3/TRBV12-4|many|TRBJ2-7
TGTGCCAGCAGTAGACAGGGGAGCTCCTACGAGCAGTACTTC
CASSRQGSSYEQYF
>TRBD1|TRBV28|few|TRBJ1-3
TGTGCCAGCAGTTTTGGGGACAGCGGAAACACCATATATTTT
CASSFGDSGNTIYF